This is a list of T cell receptor beta chains from one sample in a study of CD8+ T cells in alopecia areata. Produced via immunoSEQ multiplex PCR; TCRdb's table is partial and in-frame only. The repertoire holds 95,000 to 100,000 clones, with 60% to 65% as singletons. Sequenced material: CD8+ T cells sorted from blood, taken at week 4, from a patient treated with tofacitinib. The receptors were gathered from a human donor with alopecia areata. Both conserved end residues are part of each CDR3. Fields, in order: CDR3 length, J gene, D gene, V gene, clone size, CDR3 protein, CDR3 DNA. D genes are given only for firm matches. The listing skips clone size in some rows; elsewhere it reads once, few, many or a size class.

CDR3 length: 15
J gene: TRBJ2-7
D gene: TRBD1
V gene: TRBV2
clone size: .
CDR3 protein: CASSDPGTGTYEQYF
CDR3 DNA: TGTGCCAGCAGTGACCCCGGGACAGGAACCTACGAGCAGTACTTC

CDR3 length: 12
J gene: TRBJ2-1
D gene: .
V gene: TRBV7-9
clone size: few
CDR3 protein: CASSLARNEQFF
CDR3 DNA: TGTGCCAGCAGCTTAGCCAGGAATGAGCAGTTCTTC

CDR3 length: 12
J gene: TRBJ2-7
D gene: .
V gene: TRBV19
clone size: once
CDR3 protein: CASTPPGYEQYF
CDR3 DNA: TGTGCCAGTACCCCGCCCGGGTACGAGCAGTACTTC

CDR3 length: 15
J gene: TRBJ1-3
D gene: .
V gene: TRBV5-4
clone size: .
CDR3 protein: CASSLFTGSGNTIYF
CDR3 DNA: TGTGCCAGCAGCTTATTTACAGGGTCTGGAAACACCATATATTTT

CDR3 length: 13
J gene: TRBJ2-1
D gene: TRBD1
V gene: TRBV29-1
clone size: .
CDR3 protein: CSVLTGVDGEQFF
CDR3 DNA: TGCAGCGTCCTGACAGGGGTTGATGGTGAGCAGTTCTTC

CDR3 length: 13
J gene: TRBJ1-2
D gene: .
V gene: TRBV7-2
clone size: once
CDR3 protein: CASSLVGDYGYTF
CDR3 DNA: TGTGCCAGCAGCTTAGTTGGGGACTATGGCTACACCTTC

CDR3 length: 15
J gene: TRBJ2-7
D gene: TRBD2
V gene: TRBV7-2
clone size: many
CDR3 protein: CASSSRTSGLYEQYF
CDR3 DNA: TGTGCCAGCAGCTCGAGGACTAGCGGACTATACGAGCAGTACTTC

CDR3 length: 17
J gene: TRBJ2-3
D gene: .
V gene: TRBV4-3
clone size: few
CDR3 protein: CASSPSSPEAQSATQYF
CDR3 DNA: TGCGCCAGCAGCCCCTCCTCACCCGAGGCCCAATCCGCTACGCAGTATTTT

CDR3 length: 13
J gene: TRBJ2-1
D gene: TRBD1
V gene: TRBV29-1
clone size: few
CDR3 protein: CSVRQGEGNEQFF
CDR3 DNA: TGCAGCGTGAGACAGGGGGAAGGGAATGAGCAGTTCTTC

CDR3 length: 18
J gene: TRBJ1-1
D gene: TRBD1
V gene: TRBV29-1
clone size: .
CDR3 protein: CSVGGTMTGSPLNTEAFF
CDR3 DNA: TGCAGCGTTGGGGGGACGATGACAGGGAGCCCCTTGAACACTGAAGCTTTCTTT

CDR3 length: 15
J gene: TRBJ2-5
D gene: TRBD2
V gene: TRBV7-9
clone size: .
CDR3 protein: CASSFPTSGEETQYF
CDR3 DNA: TGTGCCAGCAGCTTTCCAACTAGCGGGGAGGAGACCCAGTACTTC

CDR3 length: 13
J gene: TRBJ2-1
D gene: .
V gene: TRBV5-6
clone size: .
CDR3 protein: CASSLGTVNEQFF
CDR3 DNA: TGTGCCAGCAGCCTTGGGACGGTCAATGAGCAGTTCTTC

CDR3 length: 12
J gene: TRBJ1-1
D gene: .
V gene: TRBV2
clone size: .
CDR3 protein: CAIHQGVTEAFF
CDR3 DNA: TGTGCCATCCACCAGGGAGTCACTGAAGCTTTCTTT

CDR3 length: 15
J gene: TRBJ1-1
D gene: .
V gene: TRBV7-9
clone size: .
CDR3 protein: CASSLTTRPGTEAFF
CDR3 DNA: TGTGCCAGCAGCTTAACCACCCGGCCAGGGACTGAAGCTTTCTTT

CDR3 length: 11
J gene: TRBJ2-1
D gene: .
V gene: TRBV30
clone size: .
CDR3 protein: CAWGAGNEQFF
CDR3 DNA: TGTGCCTGGGGAGCTGGGAATGAGCAGTTCTTC

CDR3 length: 13
J gene: TRBJ2-3
D gene: .
V gene: TRBV19
clone size: once
CDR3 protein: CASSMGDVDTQYF
CDR3 DNA: TGTGCCAGTAGTATGGGGGACGTAGATACGCAGTATTTT

CDR3 length: 12
J gene: TRBJ2-7
D gene: .
V gene: TRBV5-4
clone size: .
CDR3 protein: CASSLGGYEQYF
CDR3 DNA: TGTGCCAGCAGCTTGGGGGGCTACGAGCAGTACTTC

CDR3 length: 13
J gene: TRBJ1-1
D gene: .
V gene: TRBV5-6
clone size: .
CDR3 protein: CASSFNENTEAFF
CDR3 DNA: TGTGCCAGCAGCTTCAATGAGAACACTGAAGCTTTCTTT

CDR3 length: 13
J gene: TRBJ2-7
D gene: TRBD1
V gene: TRBV2
clone size: .
CDR3 protein: CATRGSIAYEQYF
CDR3 DNA: TGTGCCACCAGGGGGTCGATAGCCTACGAGCAGTACTTC

CDR3 length: 16
J gene: TRBJ2-3
D gene: TRBD2
V gene: TRBV5-1
clone size: .
CDR3 protein: CASSLPRLAGEDTQYF
CDR3 DNA: TGCGCCAGCAGCTTGCCCCGACTAGCGGGAGAAGATACGCAGTATTTT

CDR3 length: 15
J gene: TRBJ2-7
D gene: .
V gene: TRBV28
clone size: few
CDR3 protein: CASSLDPTFSYEQYF
CDR3 DNA: TGTGCCAGCAGCTTAGATCCCACGTTCTCCTACGAGCAGTACTTC

CDR3 length: 15
J gene: TRBJ1-2
D gene: .
V gene: TRBV4-1
clone size: .
CDR3 protein: CASSQDQGVNYGYTF
CDR3 DNA: TGCGCCAGCAGCCAAGATCAAGGGGTAAACTATGGCTACACCTTC

CDR3 length: 16
J gene: TRBJ2-7
D gene: .
V gene: TRBV7-8
clone size: .
CDR3 protein: CASSLGVEGPLYEQYF
CDR3 DNA: TGTGCCAGCAGCTTAGGGGTTGAGGGCCCCCTCTACGAGCAGTACTTC

CDR3 length: 16
J gene: TRBJ2-7
D gene: .
V gene: TRBV11-2
clone size: .
CDR3 protein: CASSLAGANKGDEQYF
CDR3 DNA: TGTGCCAGCAGCTTAGCGGGGGCTAATAAAGGTGACGAGCAGTACTTC

CDR3 length: 15
J gene: TRBJ2-3
D gene: .
V gene: TRBV13
clone size: few
CDR3 protein: CASSLDAGPTDTQYF
CDR3 DNA: TGTGCCAGCAGCTTAGACGCCGGACCCACAGATACGCAGTATTTT

CDR3 length: 12
J gene: TRBJ2-5
D gene: .
V gene: TRBV10-3
clone size: .
CDR3 protein: CAILRGEETQYF
CDR3 DNA: TGTGCCATCCTACGGGGAGAAGAGACCCAGTACTTC

CDR3 length: 16
J gene: TRBJ1-5
D gene: TRBD1
V gene: TRBV7-9
clone size: few
CDR3 protein: CASSFLQGEDNQPQHF
CDR3 DNA: TGTGCCAGCAGCTTCTTACAGGGGGAGGACAATCAGCCCCAGCATTTT

CDR3 length: 15
J gene: TRBJ2-7
D gene: .
V gene: TRBV6-5
clone size: medium-sized
CDR3 protein: CASSPSKEPPYEQYF
CDR3 DNA: TGTGCCAGCAGTCCCTCGAAGGAGCCACCCTACGAGCAGTACTTC

CDR3 length: 14
J gene: TRBJ1-1
D gene: TRBD1
V gene: TRBV6-1
clone size: once
CDR3 protein: CASSDGQGNTEAFF
CDR3 DNA: TGTGCCAGCAGTGACGGACAGGGGAACACTGAAGCTTTCTTT

CDR3 length: 12
J gene: TRBJ2-3
D gene: TRBD2
V gene: TRBV7-2
clone size: .
CDR3 protein: CASGGDTDTQYF
CDR3 DNA: TGTGCCAGCGGGGGGGACACAGATACGCAGTATTTT

CDR3 length: 13
J gene: TRBJ1-1
D gene: .
V gene: TRBV28
clone size: .
CDR3 protein: CASSFRGNTEAFF
CDR3 DNA: TGTGCCAGCAGTTTTCGGGGGAACACTGAAGCTTTCTTT

CDR3 length: 13
J gene: TRBJ2-5
D gene: .
V gene: TRBV2
clone size: .
CDR3 protein: CASSEGGMETQYF
CDR3 DNA: TGTGCCAGCAGTGAAGGAGGGATGGAGACCCAGTACTTC

CDR3 length: 11
J gene: TRBJ2-5
D gene: .
V gene: TRBV7-9
clone size: few
CDR3 protein: CASSLVGTQYF
CDR3 DNA: TGTGCCAGCAGCTTAGTGGGTACCCAGTACTTC

CDR3 length: 13
J gene: TRBJ1-5
D gene: .
V gene: TRBV2
clone size: .
CDR3 protein: CASSEWRDQPQHF
CDR3 DNA: TGTGCCAGCAGTGAATGGCGGGATCAGCCCCAGCATTTT

CDR3 length: 13
J gene: TRBJ2-3
D gene: .
V gene: TRBV6-5
clone size: once
CDR3 protein: CASRQLGTDTQYF
CDR3 DNA: TGTGCCAGCAGACAACTAGGAACAGATACGCAGTATTTT

CDR3 length: 11
J gene: TRBJ2-1
D gene: .
V gene: TRBV28
clone size: .
CDR3 protein: CASRDTNEQFF
CDR3 DNA: TGTGCCAGCAGAGATACCAATGAGCAGTTCTTC

CDR3 length: 14
J gene: TRBJ1-2
D gene: .
V gene: TRBV28
clone size: .
CDR3 protein: CASRGTGPNYGYTF
CDR3 DNA: TGTGCCAGCAGGGGGACCGGGCCGAACTATGGCTACACCTTC

CDR3 length: 15
J gene: TRBJ2-7
D gene: .
V gene: TRBV4-1
clone size: .
CDR3 protein: CASSQHLHRSREQYF
CDR3 DNA: TGCGCCAGCAGCCAACATTTGCACAGGAGTCGCGAGCAGTACTTC

CDR3 length: 12
J gene: TRBJ2-7
D gene: .
V gene: TRBV27
clone size: .
CDR3 protein: CASSPTGGEQYF
CDR3 DNA: TGTGCCAGCAGCCCAACAGGTGGCGAGCAGTACTTC

CDR3 length: 14
J gene: TRBJ2-4
D gene: .
V gene: TRBV27
clone size: .
CDR3 protein: CASRIQGGGNIQYF
CDR3 DNA: TGTGCCAGCAGGATTCAGGGAGGGGGAAACATTCAGTACTTC

CDR3 length: 15
J gene: TRBJ1-1
D gene: TRBD1
V gene: TRBV7-9
clone size: .
CDR3 protein: CASSPPRGMNTEAFF
CDR3 DNA: TGTGCCAGCAGCCCCCCCAGGGGGATGAACACTGAAGCTTTCTTT

CDR3 length: 14
J gene: TRBJ2-7
D gene: .
V gene: TRBV30
clone size: .
CDR3 protein: CAWSVGGGAYEQYF
CDR3 DNA: TGTGCCTGGAGTGTAGGGGGGGGCGCCTACGAGCAGTACTTC

CDR3 length: 13
J gene: TRBJ2-1
D gene: .
V gene: TRBV7-8
clone size: .
CDR3 protein: CASSFPPRNEQFF
CDR3 DNA: TGTGCCAGCAGCTTCCCCCCGAGGAATGAGCAGTTCTTC

CDR3 length: 14
J gene: TRBJ1-1
D gene: .
V gene: TRBV27
clone size: .
CDR3 protein: CASSVYSGGTEAFF
CDR3 DNA: TGTGCCAGCAGTGTATACAGTGGGGGTACTGAAGCTTTCTTT

CDR3 length: 15
J gene: TRBJ2-7
D gene: TRBD2
V gene: TRBV5-6
clone size: .
CDR3 protein: CASSSQRDLPYEQYF
CDR3 DNA: TGTGCCAGCAGCTCACAGCGGGACCTTCCCTACGAGCAGTACTTC

CDR3 length: 16
J gene: TRBJ2-6
D gene: .
V gene: TRBV4-3
clone size: many
CDR3 protein: CASSQDSSSGANVLTF
CDR3 DNA: TGCGCCAGCAGCCAAGATTCAAGCTCTGGGGCCAACGTCCTGACTTTC